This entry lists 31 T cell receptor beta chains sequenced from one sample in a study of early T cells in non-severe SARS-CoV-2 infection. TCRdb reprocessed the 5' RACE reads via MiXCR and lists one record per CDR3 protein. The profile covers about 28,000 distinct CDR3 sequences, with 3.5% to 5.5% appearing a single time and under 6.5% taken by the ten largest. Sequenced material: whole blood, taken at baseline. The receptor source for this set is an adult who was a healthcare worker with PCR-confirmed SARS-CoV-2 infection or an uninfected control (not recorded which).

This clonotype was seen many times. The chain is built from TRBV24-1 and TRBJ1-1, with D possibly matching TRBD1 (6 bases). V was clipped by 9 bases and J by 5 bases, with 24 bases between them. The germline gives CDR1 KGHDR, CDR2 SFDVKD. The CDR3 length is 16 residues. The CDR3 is CATRYFLQGLPTEAFF. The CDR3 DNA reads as TGTGCCACCCGGTATTTCCTACAGGGCCTACCTACTGAAGCTTTCTTT.

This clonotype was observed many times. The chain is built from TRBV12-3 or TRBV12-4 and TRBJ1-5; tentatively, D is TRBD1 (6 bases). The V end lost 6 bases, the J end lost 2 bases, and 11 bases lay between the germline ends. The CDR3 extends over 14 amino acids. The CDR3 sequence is CASRRGQGNQPQHF. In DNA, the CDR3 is TGTGCCAGCAGGCGGGGGCAGGGCAATCAGCCCCAGCATTTT.

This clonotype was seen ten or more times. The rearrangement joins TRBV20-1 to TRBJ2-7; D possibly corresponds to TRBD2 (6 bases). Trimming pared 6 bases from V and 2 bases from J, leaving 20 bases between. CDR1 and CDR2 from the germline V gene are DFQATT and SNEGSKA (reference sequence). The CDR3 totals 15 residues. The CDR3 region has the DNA TGCAGTGCGGAGGGTGGAGGGACTTTTACCTACGAGCAGTACTTC. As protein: CSAEGGGTFTYEQYF.

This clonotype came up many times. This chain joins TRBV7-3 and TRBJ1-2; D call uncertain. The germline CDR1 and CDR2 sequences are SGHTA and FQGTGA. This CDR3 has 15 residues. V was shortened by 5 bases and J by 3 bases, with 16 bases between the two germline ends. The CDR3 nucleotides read TGTGCCAGCAGCCCCGCAGTTGGCGTCGACTATGGCTACACCTTC. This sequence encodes CASSPAVGVDYGYTF.

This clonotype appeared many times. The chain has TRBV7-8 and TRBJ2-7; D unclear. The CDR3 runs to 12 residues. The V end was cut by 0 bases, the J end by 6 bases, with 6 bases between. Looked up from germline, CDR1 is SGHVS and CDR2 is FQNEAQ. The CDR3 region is CASSLAGREQYF. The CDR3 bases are TGTGCCAGCAGCTTAGCCGGACGCGAGCAGTACTTC.

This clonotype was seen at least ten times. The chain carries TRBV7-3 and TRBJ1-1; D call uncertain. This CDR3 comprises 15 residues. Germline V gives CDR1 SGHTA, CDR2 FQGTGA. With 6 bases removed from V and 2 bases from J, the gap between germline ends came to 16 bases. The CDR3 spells CASSPGRLRNTEAFF. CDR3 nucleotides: TGTGCCAGCAGTCCAGGCAGGCTAAGAAACACTGAAGCTTTCTTT.

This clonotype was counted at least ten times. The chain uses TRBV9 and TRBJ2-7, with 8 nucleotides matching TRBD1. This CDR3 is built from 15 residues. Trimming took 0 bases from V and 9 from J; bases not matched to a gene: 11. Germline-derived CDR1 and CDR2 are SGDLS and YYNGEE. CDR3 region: CASSVEAGTGNGQYF. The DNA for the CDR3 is TGTGCCAGCAGCGTAGAGGCGGGGACAGGCAATGGGCAGTACTTC.

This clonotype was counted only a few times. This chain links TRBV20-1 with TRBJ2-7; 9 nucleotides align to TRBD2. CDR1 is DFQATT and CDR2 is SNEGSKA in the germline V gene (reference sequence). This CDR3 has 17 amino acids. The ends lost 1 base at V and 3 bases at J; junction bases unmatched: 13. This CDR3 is CSARGVLAGWGNYEQYF. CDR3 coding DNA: TGCAGTGCTAGAGGGGTACTAGCGGGTTGGGGAAACTACGAGCAGTACTTC.

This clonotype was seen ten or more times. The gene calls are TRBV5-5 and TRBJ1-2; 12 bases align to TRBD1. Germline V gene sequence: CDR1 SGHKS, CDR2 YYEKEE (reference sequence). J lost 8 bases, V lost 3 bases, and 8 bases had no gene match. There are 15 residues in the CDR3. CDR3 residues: CASSSTGTGGYGYTF. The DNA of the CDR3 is TGTGCCAGCAGCTCGACCGGGACAGGGGGCTACGGCTACACCTTC.

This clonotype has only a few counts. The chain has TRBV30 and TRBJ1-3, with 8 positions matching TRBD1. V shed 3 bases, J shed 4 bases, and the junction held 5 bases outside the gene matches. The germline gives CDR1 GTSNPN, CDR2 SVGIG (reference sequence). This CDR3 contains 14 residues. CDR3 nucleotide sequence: TGTGCCTGGAGCGCCGGGGACAGGGGAAACACCATATATTTT. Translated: CAWSAGDRGNTIYF.

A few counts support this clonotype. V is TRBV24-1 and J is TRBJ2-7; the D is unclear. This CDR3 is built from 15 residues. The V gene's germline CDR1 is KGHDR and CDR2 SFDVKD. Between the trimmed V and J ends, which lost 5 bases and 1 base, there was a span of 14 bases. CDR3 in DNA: TGTGCCACCAGTGGTCGCGGCAGGTCTTCCTACGAGCAGTACTTC. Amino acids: CATSGRGRSSYEQYF.

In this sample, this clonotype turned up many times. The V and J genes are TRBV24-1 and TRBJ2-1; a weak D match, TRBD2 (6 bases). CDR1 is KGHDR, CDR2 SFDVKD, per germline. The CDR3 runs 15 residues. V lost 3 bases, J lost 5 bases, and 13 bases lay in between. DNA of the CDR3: TGTGCCACCAGTGATGTCCTAGCGAAGAACAATGAGCAGTTCTTC. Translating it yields CATSDVLAKNNEQFF.

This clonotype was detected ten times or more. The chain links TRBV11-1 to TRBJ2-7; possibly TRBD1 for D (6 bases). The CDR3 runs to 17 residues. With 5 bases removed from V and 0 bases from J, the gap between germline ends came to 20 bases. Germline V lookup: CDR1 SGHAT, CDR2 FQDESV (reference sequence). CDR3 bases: TGTGCCAGCAGCGAGATAGAAGGGGGACCGTTCTCCTACGAGCAGTACTTC. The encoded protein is CASSEIEGGPFSYEQYF.

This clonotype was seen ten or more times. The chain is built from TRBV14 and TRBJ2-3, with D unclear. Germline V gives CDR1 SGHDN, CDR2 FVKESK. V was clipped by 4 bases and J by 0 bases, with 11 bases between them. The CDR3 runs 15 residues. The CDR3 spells CASSPRRGSTDTQYF. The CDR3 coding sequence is TGTGCCAGCAGCCCCCGTCGCGGAAGCACAGATACGCAGTATTTT.

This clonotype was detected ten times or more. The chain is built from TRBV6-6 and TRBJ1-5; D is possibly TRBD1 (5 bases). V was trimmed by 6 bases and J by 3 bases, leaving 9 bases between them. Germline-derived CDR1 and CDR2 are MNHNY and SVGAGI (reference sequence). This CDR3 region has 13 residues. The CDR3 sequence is CASRPGNNQPQHF. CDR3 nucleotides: TGTGCCAGCAGGCCAGGGAACAATCAGCCCCAGCATTTT.

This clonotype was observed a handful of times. The CDR3 DNA reads TGTGCCAGCAGCTTATTTCAACAGGGAGGGATTGTGGCCGGGGAGCTGTTTTTT. This codes for CASSLFQQGGIVAGELFF. The chain carries TRBV7-7 and TRBJ2-2; the D gene is possibly TRBD2 (7 bases). CDR1 is SSHAT, CDR2 FNYEAQ, per germline (reference sequence). V was pared by 2 bases and J by 6 bases, with 22 bases between. The CDR3 has 18 residues.

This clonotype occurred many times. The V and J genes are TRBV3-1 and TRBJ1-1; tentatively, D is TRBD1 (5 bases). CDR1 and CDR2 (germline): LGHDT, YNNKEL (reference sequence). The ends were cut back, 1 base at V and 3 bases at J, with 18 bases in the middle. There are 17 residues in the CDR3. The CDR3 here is CASSQVSGGGRDTEAFF. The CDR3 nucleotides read TGTGCCAGCAGCCAAGTGTCTGGGGGAGGTCGGGACACTGAAGCTTTCTTT.

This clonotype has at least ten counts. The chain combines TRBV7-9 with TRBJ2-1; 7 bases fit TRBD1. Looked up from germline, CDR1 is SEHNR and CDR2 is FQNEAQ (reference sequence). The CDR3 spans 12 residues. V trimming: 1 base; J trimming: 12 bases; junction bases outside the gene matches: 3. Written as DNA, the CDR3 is TGTGCCAGCAGCTTAGGACACAGGGGGCAGTTCTTC. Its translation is CASSLGHRGQFF. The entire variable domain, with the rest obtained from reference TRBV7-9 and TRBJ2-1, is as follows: DTGVSQNPRHKITKRGQNVTFRCDPISEHNRLYWYRQTLGQGPEFLTYFQNEAQLEKSRLLSDRFSAERPKGSFSTLEIQRTEQGDSAMYLCASSLGHRGQFFGPGTRLTVL.

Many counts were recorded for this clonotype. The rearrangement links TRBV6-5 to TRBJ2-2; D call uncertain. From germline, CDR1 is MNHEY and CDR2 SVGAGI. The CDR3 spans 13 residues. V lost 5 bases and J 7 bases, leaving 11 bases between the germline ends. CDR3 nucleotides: TGTGCCAGCAGTCTCTATAAGGGCGGGGAGCTGTTTTTT. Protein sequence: CASSLYKGGELFF.

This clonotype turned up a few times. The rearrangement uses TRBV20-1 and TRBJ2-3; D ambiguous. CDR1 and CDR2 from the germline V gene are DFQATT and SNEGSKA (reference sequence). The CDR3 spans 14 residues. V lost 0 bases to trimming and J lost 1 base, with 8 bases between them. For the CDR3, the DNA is TGCAGTGCTAGAGACAGGTTGGGCACAGATACGCAGTATTTT. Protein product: CSARDRLGTDTQYF.

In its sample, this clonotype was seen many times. Written as DNA, the CDR3 is TGTGCCACCAGCCCGGGGGCTAGCGGGATGGGCCAAGAGACCCAGTACTTC. As protein: CATSPGASGMGQETQYF. The chain carries TRBV24-1 and TRBJ2-5; TRBD2 agrees at 9 bases. Per germline, CDR1 KGHDR and CDR2 SFDVKD. The V and J ends lost 7 bases and 1 base, in that order; junction bases with no gene match: 12. The CDR3 is 17 residues long.

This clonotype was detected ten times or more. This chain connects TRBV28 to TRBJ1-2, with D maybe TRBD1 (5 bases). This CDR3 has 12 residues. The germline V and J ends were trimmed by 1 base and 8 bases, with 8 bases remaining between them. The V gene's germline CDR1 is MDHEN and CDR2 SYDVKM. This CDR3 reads CASSLLRDGYTF. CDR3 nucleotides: TGTGCCAGCAGTTTATTGCGGGACGGCTACACCTTC.

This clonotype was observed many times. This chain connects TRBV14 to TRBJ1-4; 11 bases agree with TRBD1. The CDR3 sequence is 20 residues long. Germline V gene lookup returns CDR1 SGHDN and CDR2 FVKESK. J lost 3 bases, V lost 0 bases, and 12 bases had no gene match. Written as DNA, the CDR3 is TGTGCCAGCAGCCAAGATCCCCACGGACAGGGGGCGCGAGCTAATGAAAAACTGTTTTTT. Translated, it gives CASSQDPHGQGARANEKLFF.

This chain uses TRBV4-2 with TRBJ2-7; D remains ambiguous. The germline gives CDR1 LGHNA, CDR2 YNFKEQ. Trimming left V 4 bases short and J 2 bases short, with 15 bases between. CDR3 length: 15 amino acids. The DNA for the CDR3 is TGTGCCAGCAGCCCGACATCAACGGCTACCTACGAGCAGTACTTC. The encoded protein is CASSPTSTATYEQYF.

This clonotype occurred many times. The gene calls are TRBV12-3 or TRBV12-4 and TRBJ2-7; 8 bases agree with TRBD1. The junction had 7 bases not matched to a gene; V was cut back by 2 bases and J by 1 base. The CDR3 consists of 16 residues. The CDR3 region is CASSLMAGDRSYEQYF. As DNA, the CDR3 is TGTGCCAGCAGTTTAATGGCAGGGGACAGGTCCTACGAGCAGTACTTC.

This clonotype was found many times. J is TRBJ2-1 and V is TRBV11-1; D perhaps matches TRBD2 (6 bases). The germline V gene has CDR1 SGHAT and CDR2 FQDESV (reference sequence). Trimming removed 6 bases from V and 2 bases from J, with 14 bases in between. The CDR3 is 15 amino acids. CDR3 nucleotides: TGTGCCAGCAGTAAGGGACTTGCGACCTACAATGAGCAGTTCTTC. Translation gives CASSKGLATYNEQFF.

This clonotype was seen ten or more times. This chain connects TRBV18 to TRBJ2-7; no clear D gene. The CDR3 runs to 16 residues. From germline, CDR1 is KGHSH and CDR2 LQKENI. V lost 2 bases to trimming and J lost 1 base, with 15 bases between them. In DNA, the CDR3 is TGTGCCAGCTCACCAACCCTACATAACCCTTCCTACGAGCAGTACTTC. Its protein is CASSPTLHNPSYEQYF.

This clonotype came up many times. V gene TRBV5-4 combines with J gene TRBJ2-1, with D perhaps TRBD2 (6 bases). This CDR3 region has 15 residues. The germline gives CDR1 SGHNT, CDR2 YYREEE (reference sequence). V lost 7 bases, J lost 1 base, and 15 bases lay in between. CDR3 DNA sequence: TGTGCCAGCCCTCCGGCTAGCGAATCCTACAATGAGCAGTTCTTC. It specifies CASPPASESYNEQFF.

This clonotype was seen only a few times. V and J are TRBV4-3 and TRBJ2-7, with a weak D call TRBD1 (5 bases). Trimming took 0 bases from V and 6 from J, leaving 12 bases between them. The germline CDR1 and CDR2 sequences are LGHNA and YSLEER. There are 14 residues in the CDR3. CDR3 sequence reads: CASSQDNGAGEQYF. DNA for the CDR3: TGCGCCAGCAGCCAAGATAATGGGGCTGGCGAGCAGTACTTC.

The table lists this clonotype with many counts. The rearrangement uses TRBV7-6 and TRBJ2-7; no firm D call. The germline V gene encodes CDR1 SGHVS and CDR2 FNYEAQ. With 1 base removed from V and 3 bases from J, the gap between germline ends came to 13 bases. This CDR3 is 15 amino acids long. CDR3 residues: CASSLEKTLFYEQYF. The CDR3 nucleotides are TGTGCCAGCAGCTTAGAAAAGACACTTTTCTACGAGCAGTACTTC.

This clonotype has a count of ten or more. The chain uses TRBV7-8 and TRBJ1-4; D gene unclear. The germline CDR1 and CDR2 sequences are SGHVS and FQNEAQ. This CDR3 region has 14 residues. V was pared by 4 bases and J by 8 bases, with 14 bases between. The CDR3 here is CASSSRRGIEKLFF. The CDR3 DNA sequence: TGTGCCAGCAGCTCCCGGCGTGGTATCGAAAAACTGTTTTTT.